This passage covers 6 T cell receptor beta chains from one sample sequenced in a study of CD8 T cells in ankylosing spondylitis. TCRdb fed the 5' RACE reads into MiXCR, producing one record per CDR3 protein. The data contain 200,000 to 250,000 distinct CDR3 sequences, approximately 24% of them singletons. The specimen sequenced was blood, either unsorted or a sorted T cell fraction (not recorded which). The receptors shown here come from a male donor with ankylosing spondylitis or in good health (not recorded which).

At least ten counts were recorded for this clonotype. This rearrangement joins TRBV5-1 to TRBJ2-2; D gene uncertain. This CDR3 has 14 residues. With 1 base removed from V and 0 bases from J, the gap between germline ends came to 4 bases. Per germline, CDR1 SGHRS and CDR2 YFSETQ. The CDR3 region is CASSLTTNTGELFF. The CDR3 DNA sequence: TGCGCCAGCAGCTTGACTACGAACACCGGGGAGCTGTTTTTT.

There are a few counts of this clonotype. The V and J genes are TRBV20-1 and TRBJ1-1; D might be TRBD1 (6 bases). The CDR3 extends over 14 amino acids. The V and J ends lost 0 bases and 8 bases respectively, with 16 bases between them. Per the germline V gene, CDR1 is DFQATT and CDR2 is SNEGSKA (reference sequence). The DNA for the CDR3 is TGCAGTGCTAGAGACCCTGGGGGGCCGGGGGAAGCTTTCTTT. Encoded protein: CSARDPGGPGEAFF.

A few counts support this clonotype. J is TRBJ2-3 and V is TRBV20-1, with D possibly TRBD2 on 5 matching bases. This CDR3 contains 11 residues. The germline CDR1 and CDR2 sequences are DFQATT and SNEGSKA (reference sequence). V lost 5 bases, J lost 15 bases, and 18 bases lay in between. CDR3: CSAPVGLAQYF. DNA of the CDR3: TGCAGTGCTCCAGTAGGACTTGCACAATATTTT.

V and J are TRBV20-1 and TRBJ2-3; 9 nucleotides align to TRBD2. From germline, CDR1 is DFQATT and CDR2 SNEGSKA (reference sequence). CDR3 size: 16 residues. The J segment lost 4 bases and the V segment lost 0 bases, leaving 8 bases of the junction unmatched. The CDR3 nucleotides read TGCAGTGCTAGAGATCCGAGAGGGACTAGCTCAGATACGCAGTATTTT. As protein: CSARDPRGTSSDTQYF.

This clonotype showed up just a few times. This sequence joins TRBV5-1 and TRBJ2-3, with TRBD1 identical over 8 bases. Trimming took 4 bases from V and 2 from J; bases not matched to a gene: 6. Germline-derived CDR1 and CDR2 are SGHRS and YFSETQ. The CDR3 has 15 residues. In nucleotides, the CDR3 is TGCGCCAGCAGCCTAGGACAGGGAAACACAGATACGCAGTATTTT. This gives the protein CASSLGQGNTDTQYF.

With respect to this clonotype: This sequence may be a read error, since a much larger clone differs from it by one base. This chain joins TRBV14 and TRBJ1-2; D may be TRBD1 (5 bases). CDR1 and CDR2 (germline): SGHDN, FVKESK. The CDR3 runs to 12 residues. Deletions cut 4 bases from V and 2 bases from J, with 5 bases between. CDR3 in amino acids: CASSRDNYGYTF. In nucleotides, the CDR3 is TGTGCCAGCAGCCGGGACAACTATGGCTACACCTTC. Full variable domain (rest looked up from reference TRBV14 and TRBJ1-2): EAGVTQFPSHSVIEKGQTVTLRCDPISGHDNLYWYRRVMGKEIKFLLHFVKESKQDESGMPNNRFLAERTGGTYSTLKVQPAELEDSGVYFCASSRDNYGYTFGSGTRLTVV.